The clone carrying this T cell receptor beta chain rates as medium-sized. As yet, its antigen is unknown. Germline V lookup: CDR1 MNHGY, CDR2 SAAAGT. The CDR3 is 14 residues long. Trimming removed 7 bases at V and 2 bases at J, with 15 bases between. The record originates from a study of T cells in localized non-small cell lung cancer. Findings and caveats of the study: Clonality peaked in uninvolved adjacent lung rather than tumor. Sequencing, confined to only one tumor region, leaves heterogeneity possible.

Repertoires were generated with immunoSEQ multiplex PCR, while TCRdb's copy carries only in-frame clones and drops some. This table has 2,500 to 3,500 clones, approximately 18% appearing once. The chain employs TRBV6-8 and TRBJ2-7; a possible D gene is TRBD2 (6 bases). The source is a man aged 40-75 years with stage I lung adenocarcinoma. The sample in question was lung tumor tissue, obtained before any cancer treatment. For the CDR3, the DNA is TGTGCCAGCATTCCGGGAGCGCTTCCCTACGAGCAGTACTTC. Amino acid sequence: CASIPGALPYEQYF.